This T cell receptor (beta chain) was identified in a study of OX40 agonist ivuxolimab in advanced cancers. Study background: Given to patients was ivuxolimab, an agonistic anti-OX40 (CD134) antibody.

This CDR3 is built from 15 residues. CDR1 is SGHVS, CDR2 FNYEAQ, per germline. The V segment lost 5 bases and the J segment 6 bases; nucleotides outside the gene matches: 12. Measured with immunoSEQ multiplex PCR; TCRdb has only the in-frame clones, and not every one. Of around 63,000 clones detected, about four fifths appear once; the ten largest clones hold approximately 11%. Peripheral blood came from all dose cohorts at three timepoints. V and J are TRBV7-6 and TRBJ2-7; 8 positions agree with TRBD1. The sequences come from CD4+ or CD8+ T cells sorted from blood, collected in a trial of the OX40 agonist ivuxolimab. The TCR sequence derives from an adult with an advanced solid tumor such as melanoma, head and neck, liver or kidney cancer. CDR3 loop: CASSPGQGLSREQYF. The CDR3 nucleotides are TGTGCCAGCAGCCCCGGACAGGGCTTGTCTCGCGAGCAGTACTTC.